The rows below give T cell receptor beta chains drawn from one sample of a study of Ad26.COV2.S vaccination and SARS-CoV-2 variants. The repertoire was sequenced with immunoSEQ multiplex PCR; TCRdb's copy has only in-frame clones and lacks some. Among about 280,000 clones listed, around 87% were seen once. The input for sequencing was peripheral blood, taken in a trial of Ad26.COV2.S vaccine versus placebo. The receptors come from a person between 18 and 60 years old who received the Ad26.COV2.S COVID-19 vaccine or a placebo. CDR3s include the opening cysteine and the closing phenylalanine or tryptophan. The D gene is left open where the match is weak. Clone size is given for some rows only: seen once, a few or many times, or a class if the clone is expanded.

V,size,D,J,CDR3,DNA
TRBV6-8,-,-,TRBJ2-7,CASSYRKPGVSYEQYF,TGTGCCAGCAGTTATCGGAAGCCAGGGGTCTCCTACGAGCAGTACTTC
TRBV19,medium-sized,-,TRBJ1-1,CASRPGSTEAFF,TGTGCCAGTAGGCCGGGGAGCACTGAAGCTTTCTTT
TRBV30,-,TRBD2,TRBJ2-3,CAWSGSGGTDTQYF,TGTGCCTGGAGTGGCAGCGGGGGCACAGATACGCAGTATTTT
TRBV3-1/TRBV3-2,-,TRBD2,TRBJ2-1,CASSQMFAGEEQFF,TGTGCCAGCAGCCAAATGTTCGCGGGGGAGGAGCAGTTCTTC
TRBV5-4,-,TRBD1,TRBJ2-7,CASSWGLQGSYEQYF,TGTGCCAGCAGCTGGGGGTTACAGGGGTCCTACGAGCAGTACTTC
TRBV9,-,-,TRBJ1-1,CASSLELGEAFF,TGTGCCAGCAGCCTTGAACTGGGTGAAGCTTTCTTT
TRBV15,few,TRBD1,TRBJ2-3,CATSRPGQSRNTDTQYF,TGTGCCACCAGCAGACCGGGACAGTCTAGAAATACAGATACGCAGTATTTT
TRBV7-6,-,-,TRBJ2-5,CASSLRGVAPRAQYF,TGTGCCAGCAGCTTACGGGGTGTAGCACCCAGGGCCCAGTACTTC
TRBV25-1,-,-,TRBJ1-2,CASSLGGVNYGYTF,TGTGCCAGCAGTCTGGGTGGAGTTAACTATGGCTACACCTTC
TRBV30,-,-,TRBJ1-4,CAWSVSGMNEKLFF,TGTGCTTGGAGTGTATCAGGGATGAATGAAAAACTGTTTTTT
TRBV18,-,TRBD1,TRBJ2-7,CASSPGTVSYEQYF,TGTGCCAGCTCACCAGGGACAGTCTCCTACGAGCAGTACTTC
TRBV19,-,-,TRBJ1-3,CASSPDGSSGNTIYF,TGTGCCAGTAGTCCCGACGGATCCTCTGGAAACACCATATATTTT
TRBV7-3,-,TRBD2,TRBJ2-3,CASSSRTSGTDTQYF,TGTGCCAGCAGTTCCCGTACTAGCGGCACAGATACGCAGTATTTT
TRBV6-5,-,-,TRBJ2-7,CASGTTVGIYEQYF,TGTGCCAGTGGGACAACTGTGGGGATCTACGAGCAGTACTTC
TRBV6-1,few,-,TRBJ2-6,CASSEGHGSGANVLTF,TGTGCCAGCAGTGAAGGTCACGGGTCTGGGGCCAACGTCCTGACTTTC
TRBV9,-,-,TRBJ2-2,CASSVVLGELFF,TGTGCCAGCAGCGTAGTACTTGGAGAGCTGTTTTTT
TRBV6-5,-,-,TRBJ2-7,CASSLQGGAYEQYF,TGTGCCAGCAGTTTACAGGGTGGCGCCTACGAGCAGTACTTC
TRBV7-9,-,-,TRBJ2-7,CASSYHLRDGSYEQYF,TGTGCCAGCAGCTACCACCTCAGGGATGGGTCCTACGAGCAGTACTTT
TRBV6-6,-,-,TRBJ1-2,CASRTGANYGYTF,TGTGCCAGCAGAACCGGAGCTAACTATGGCTACACCTTC
TRBV28,-,TRBD1,TRBJ2-5,CASSPQGTGRGETQYF,TGTGCCAGCAGTCCACAAGGGACAGGGAGGGGGGAGACCCAGTACTTC
TRBV7-3,-,-,TRBJ2-1,CASSLRQTGINEQFF,TGTGCCAGCAGCTTACGACAGACGGGGATCAATGAGCAGTTCTTC
TRBV14,-,-,TRBJ1-3,CASSQDGGSGNTIYF,TGTGCCAGCAGCCAAGATGGTGGCTCTGGAAACACCATATATTTT
TRBV14,-,-,TRBJ1-1,CASRRRGNTEAFF,TGTGCCAGCAGACGCAGGGGGAACACTGAAGCTTTCTTT
TRBV6-2/TRBV6-3,-,TRBD2,TRBJ2-1,CASSSSGGVYNEQFF,TGTGCCAGCAGTTCTAGCGGGGGGGTTTACAATGAGCAGTTCTTC
TRBV7-9,once,-,TRBJ1-6,CASSLRGEGNSPLHF,TGTGCCAGCAGCTTACGAGGGGAGGGGAATTCACCCCTCCACTTT
TRBV18,-,TRBD1,TRBJ2-7,CASSLETGVAPYEQYF,TGTGCCAGCTCACTCGAAACAGGGGTCGCGCCCTACGAGCAGTACTTC
TRBV19,few,TRBD1,TRBJ1-5,CASSIWTGMNQPQHF,TGTGCCAGTAGTATTTGGACAGGCATGAATCAGCCCCAGCATTTT
TRBV19,-,-,TRBJ2-7,CASSIGEEGFYEQYF,TGTGCCAGTAGTATAGGGGAGGAGGGTTTCTACGAGCAGTACTTC
TRBV6-2/TRBV6-3,few,-,TRBJ1-1,CASSSRAEYDTEAFF,TGTGCCAGCAGTAGCAGGGCAGAGTATGACACTGAAGCTTTCTTT
TRBV30,-,TRBD1,TRBJ2-5,CAWTLRRTGDRKTQYF,TGTGCCTGGACCCTCCGACGGACAGGGGACAGGAAGACCCAGTACTTC
TRBV6-5,-,-,TRBJ2-5,CASSSGPGHETQYF,TGTGCCAGCAGCTCCGGGCCGGGGCACGAGACCCAGTACTTC
TRBV6-5,many,TRBD1,TRBJ2-7,CASKVGTGIPYEQYF,TGTGCCAGCAAAGTTGGGACAGGTATACCCTACGAGCAGTACTTC
TRBV30,-,TRBD1,TRBJ2-5,CAWSVDRGIETQYF,TGTGCCTGGAGTGTCGACAGGGGCATAGAGACCCAGTACTTC
TRBV4-1,-,-,TRBJ1-5,CASSQYEGGSNQPQHF,TGCGCCAGCAGCCAATACGAGGGAGGTAGCAATCAGCCCCAGCATTTT
TRBV9,-,-,TRBJ2-7,CASSVAGQGPYEQYF,TGTGCCAGCAGCGTAGCCGGCCAGGGACCCTACGAGCAGTACTTC
TRBV21-1,-,-,TRBJ2-2,CASSKAPMDTGELFF,TGTGCCAGCAGCAAAGCGCCCATGGACACCGGGGAGCTGTTTTTT
TRBV9,-,-,TRBJ1-5,CASSTGTFPNQPQHF,TGTGCCAGCAGCACCGGGACATTTCCCAATCAGCCCCAGCATTTT
TRBV19,-,-,TRBJ1-2,CASSKGDIYGYTF,TGTGCCAGTAGTAAGGGGGACATATATGGCTACACCTTC